Shown below are 24 T cell receptor beta chains from a single sample sequenced in a study of blood T cell repertoires in COVID-19. Only in-frame clones appear in the TCRdb table, and some are missing; sequencing was by immunoSEQ multiplex PCR. The sample includes about 420,000 clones, over 85% of them seen just once. The sequencing sample was made of peripheral blood. Source of these receptors: a man aged 18 to 35 with COVID-19, enrolled during active disease.

The rearrangement uses TRBV7-3 and TRBJ2-3, with a possible D match to TRBD1 (5 bases). CDR1 SGHTA and CDR2 FQGTGA come from the germline V gene. V lost 4 bases and J lost 6, with 23 bases in between. CDR3 length: 17 amino acids. The CDR3 nucleotides are TGTGCCAGCAGCTCAATTCAGGGTTGTTACCCCCTCGATACGCAGTATTTT. The encoded protein is CASSSIQGCYPLDTQYF.

The chain has TRBV7-9 and TRBJ2-7; D remains unclear. There are 13 residues in the CDR3. V gave up 4 bases and J gave up 1 base, with 8 bases separating them. Germline V gives CDR1 SEHNR, CDR2 FQNEAQ (reference sequence). In nucleotides, the CDR3 is TGTGCCAGCAGCTATCAGAGGTCCTACGAGCAGTACTTC. It codes for CASSYQRSYEQYF.

The chain carries TRBV11-2 and TRBJ2-3; unclear D gene. Germline V lookup: CDR1 SGHAT, CDR2 FQNNGV. The CDR3 spans 11 residues. V lost 6 bases and J lost 3, with 4 bases in between. The CDR3 DNA is TGTGCCAGCAGTCAGACAGATACGCAGTATTTT. Translating gives CASSQTDTQYF.

This chain links TRBV19 with TRBJ2-1, with 9 bases aligning to TRBD1. J lost 6 bases, V lost 6 bases, and 9 bases had no gene match. The CDR3 has 15 residues. The germline gives CDR1 LNHDA, CDR2 SQIVND (reference sequence). The CDR3 loop reads CASRAGTGIGNEQFF. CDR3 coding DNA: TGTGCCAGTAGGGCCGGGACAGGGATTGGCAATGAGCAGTTCTTC.

This chain links TRBV7-5 with TRBJ2-1; the listed D gene, TRBD2, was not tested against the DNA. TRBV7-5 is a listed pseudogene. CDR3 length: 16 amino acids. The CDR3 bases are TGTGTCAGAAGCTCGACTAGCGGGAGGGCTAACAATGAGCAGTTCTTC. The encoded protein is CVRSSTSGRANNEQFF.

The J gene is TRBJ1-1, the V gene TRBV6-5; 9 bases agree with TRBD1. The CDR3 sequence is 14 residues long. V was pared by 4 bases and J by 8 bases, with 8 bases of the junction left unmatched. Germline lookup yields CDR1 MNHEY and CDR2 SVGAGI. The CDR3 DNA sequence: TGTGCCAGCAGTTCCCAACCCGGGACAGGGGAAGCTTTCTTT. It codes for CASSSQPGTGEAFF.

The gene calls are TRBV3-1 (or the pseudogene TRBV3-2) and TRBJ2-1; the match to TRBD2 covers 10 bases. CDR3 length: 15 amino acids. V shed 4 bases and J 7 bases; nucleotides not matched to a gene: 7. The germline V gene encodes CDR1 LGHDT and CDR2 YNNKEL (reference sequence). CDR3 coding DNA: TGTGCCAGCAGCCCTAGACTAGCGGGCGAGAATGAGCAGTTCTTC. Protein: CASSPRLAGENEQFF.

The CDR3 DNA sequence: TGCGCCAGCAGCCTAGGGACAGGGGTCTACGAGCAGTACTTC. The encoded protein is CASSLGTGVYEQYF. The chain has TRBV4-1 and TRBJ2-7; 10 bases fit TRBD1. CDR1 MGHRA and CDR2 YSYEKL come from the germline V gene. This CDR3 has 14 residues. The trim removed 4 bases at V and 3 bases at J, leaving 3 bases unmatched.

As concerns this clone: Other DNA sequences from this sample encode an identical CDR3 as well. The chain joins TRBV9 to TRBJ2-3; D call uncertain. CDR3 length equals 12 residues. Per germline, CDR1 SGDLS and CDR2 YYNGEE. V lost 4 bases and J 2 bases, leaving 5 bases between the germline ends. The CDR3 sequence is CASSSYTDTQYF. As DNA, the CDR3 is TGTGCCAGCAGCTCCTACACAGATACGCAGTATTTT.

The chain carries TRBV3-1 (or the pseudogene TRBV3-2) and TRBJ1-6, with TRBD1 matching over 7 bases. This CDR3 has 13 residues. Germline CDR1 LGHDT, CDR2 YNNKEL (reference sequence). Unmatched junction bases numbered 3, after V lost 4 bases and J lost 9 bases. The CDR3 protein is CASSRGQASPLHF. The CDR3 DNA follows: TGTGCCAGCAGCCGAGGACAGGCTTCACCCCTCCACTTT.

The chain joins TRBV5-6 to TRBJ1-4, with D perhaps TRBD1 (5 bases). The germline V and J ends were trimmed by 2 bases and 3 bases, with 11 bases remaining between them. There are 15 residues in the CDR3. From germline, CDR1 is SGHDT and CDR2 YYEEEE. The CDR3 DNA is TGTGCCAGCAGCTTAGGGGCTTTGGCTAATGAAAAACTGTTTTTT. It encodes CASSLGALANEKLFF.

The chain employs TRBV11-2 and TRBJ2-7, with TRBD2 matching 8 bases. The CDR3 length is 15 residues. Germline V gives CDR1 SGHAT, CDR2 FQNNGV. J lost 5 bases, V lost 2 bases, and 8 bases had no gene match. CDR3 bases: TGTGCCAGCAGCTTAAAGGGACTAGGGAACCACGAGCAGTACTTC. This sequence encodes CASSLKGLGNHEQYF.

The chain joins TRBV2 to TRBJ1-1; no firm D call. Germline CDR1 reads SNHLY; CDR2 reads FYNNEI. There are 15 residues in the CDR3. V gave up 6 bases and J gave up 0 bases, with 14 bases separating them. The CDR3 reads CASSPSEGLNTEAFF. The CDR3 nucleotides read TGTGCCAGCAGCCCCTCCGAGGGCCTGAACACTGAAGCTTTCTTT. Using reference TRBV2 and TRBJ1-1 for the parts outside the CDR3, the full variable domain is EPEVTQTPSHQVTQMGQEVILRCVPISNHLYFYWYRQILGQKVEFLVSFYNNEISEKSEIFDDQFSVERPDGSNFTLKIRSTKLEDSAMYFCASSPSEGLNTEAFFGQGTRLTVV.

V and J are TRBV29-1 and TRBJ2-7; 8 bases agree with TRBD1. The CDR3 has 13 residues. Looked up from germline, CDR1 is SQVTM and CDR2 is ANQGSEA. V lost 6 bases and J lost 0; bases outside the gene matches: 4. This CDR3 reads CSVRTGSSYEQYF. The CDR3 DNA reads as TGCAGCGTCCGGACAGGGTCCTCCTACGAGCAGTACTTC.

The rearrangement uses TRBV2 and TRBJ2-7; D is possibly TRBD1 (6 bases). In germline, CDR1 is SNHLY, CDR2 FYNNEI. V dropped 9 bases and J dropped 1 base, with 10 bases sitting between them. This CDR3 region has 12 residues. The CDR3 spells CASRGQSYEQYF. The CDR3 DNA follows: TGTGCCAGTCGCGGACAGTCCTACGAGCAGTACTTC.

V usage is TRBV5-6 and J usage is TRBJ2-2; 8 positions agree with TRBD1. CDR1 is SGHDT, CDR2 YYEEEE, per germline. The CDR3 is 14 residues long. With 3 bases clipped from V and 6 bases from J, the junction kept 4 bases outside the gene matches. CDR3 nucleotide sequence: TGTGCCAGCAGCTCACTGACAGGGGCCGGGGAGCTGTTTTTT. Its translation is CASSSLTGAGELFF.

This clone was seen only a few times. The CDR3 sequence is CASSRIAGVLETQYF. For the CDR3, the DNA is TGTGCCAGCAGCCGGATCGCAGGCGTGCTGGAGACCCAGTACTTC. The J gene is TRBJ2-5, the V gene TRBV9, with unresolved D. The CDR3 contains 15 residues. V dropped 4 bases and J dropped 5 bases, with 18 bases sitting between them. Germline V gene sequence: CDR1 SGDLS, CDR2 YYNGEE.

J is TRBJ1-1 and V is TRBV5-8; D unclear. Trimming left V 0 bases short and J 3 bases short, with 12 bases between. Germline V gene data show CDR1 as SGHTS and CDR2 as YDEGEE. This CDR3 is 15 amino acids long. CDR3 amino acids: CASSLAYVGYTEAFF. In nucleotides, the CDR3 is TGTGCCAGCAGCTTGGCCTATGTGGGCTACACTGAAGCTTTCTTT.

The rearrangement links TRBV7-2 to TRBJ2-5; 12 nucleotides align to TRBD2. The V gene end was trimmed by 5 bases and the J gene end by 2 bases; junction bases not matched to a gene: 9. The germline V gene has CDR1 SGHTA and CDR2 FQGNSA. The CDR3 runs 17 residues. CDR3 coding DNA: TGTGCCAGCAGCCCCCTCAGGACTAGCGGGACACAAGAGACCCAGTACTTC. As protein: CASSPLRTSGTQETQYF.

The genes are TRBV6-5 and TRBJ2-5; no clear D gene. Trimming shortened V by 5 bases and J by 5 bases, and 18 bases separated the two germline ends. Germline V gene lookup returns CDR1 MNHEY and CDR2 SVGAGI. This CDR3 is 15 amino acids long. The chain's CDR3 is CASSPPGAITETQYF. The CDR3 region has the DNA TGTGCCAGCAGTCCCCCAGGCGCGATTACGGAGACCCAGTACTTC.

The gene calls are TRBV13 and TRBJ2-3; 9 nucleotides align to TRBD1. The CDR3 runs to 15 residues. V trimming: 5 bases; J trimming: 4 bases; junction bases outside the gene matches: 7. Looked up from germline, CDR1 is PRHDT and CDR2 is FYEKMQ (reference sequence). The CDR3 loop reads CASSNRDRDADTQYF. The CDR3 nucleotides read TGTGCCAGCAGCAACCGGGACAGGGATGCAGATACGCAGTATTTT.

Ten or more counts support this clone. The V gene is TRBV29-1, the J gene TRBJ2-3; 8 bases align to TRBD1. Germline V lookup: CDR1 SQVTM, CDR2 ANQGSEA. V shed 6 bases and J 6 bases; nucleotides not matched to a gene: 5. The CDR3 consists of 12 residues. CDR3 protein: CSVDRVGDTQYF. Here the CDR3 DNA reads TGCAGCGTGGACAGGGTTGGGGATACGCAGTATTTT.

This sequence joins TRBV11-2 and TRBJ2-7; D is uncertain. With 0 bases removed from V and 4 bases from J, the gap between germline ends came to 19 bases. This CDR3 comprises 17 residues. Looked up from germline, CDR1 is SGHAT and CDR2 is FQNNGV. Here the CDR3 DNA reads TGTGCCAGCAGCTTAGAAGGTACTGGCCCACCGAGGTACGAGCAGTACTTC. This translates into CASSLEGTGPPRYEQYF.

This chain connects TRBV9 to TRBJ2-3, with D unresolved. The CDR3 spans 14 residues. Germline V gives CDR1 SGDLS, CDR2 YYNGEE. The germline V and J ends were trimmed by 4 bases and 4 bases, with 13 bases remaining between them. CDR3 sequence: CASSSRVGADTQYF. CDR3 DNA sequence: TGTGCCAGCAGCTCCCGAGTCGGAGCAGATACGCAGTATTTT.